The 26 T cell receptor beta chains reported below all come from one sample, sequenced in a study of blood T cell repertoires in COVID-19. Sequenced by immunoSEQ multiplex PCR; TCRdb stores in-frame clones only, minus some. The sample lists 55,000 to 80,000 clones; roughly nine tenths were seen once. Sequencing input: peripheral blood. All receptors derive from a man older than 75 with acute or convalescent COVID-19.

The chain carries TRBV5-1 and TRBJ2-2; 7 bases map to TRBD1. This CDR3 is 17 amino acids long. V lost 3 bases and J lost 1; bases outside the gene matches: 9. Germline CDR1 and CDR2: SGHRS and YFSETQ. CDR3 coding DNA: TGCGCCAGCAGCTCCCACCCCGGGACAGTGAACACCGGGGAGCTGTTTTTT. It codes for CASSSHPGTVNTGELFF.

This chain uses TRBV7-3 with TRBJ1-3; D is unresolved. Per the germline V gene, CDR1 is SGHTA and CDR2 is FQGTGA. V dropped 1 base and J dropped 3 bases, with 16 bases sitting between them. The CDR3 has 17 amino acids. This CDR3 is CASSLKGRNSYGNTIYF. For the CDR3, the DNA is TGTGCCAGCAGCTTAAAAGGGAGGAACAGCTATGGAAACACCATATATTTT.

In DNA form, the CDR3 reads TGTGCCAGCAGCTCGTGGCGGGGGGGCCGCGAGACCCAGTACTTC. Its protein is CASSSWRGGRETQYF. This chain links TRBV7-6 with TRBJ2-5, with 9 bases matching TRBD2. Germline CDR1 reads SGHVS; CDR2 reads FNYEAQ. With V trimmed by 4 bases and J by 5 bases, 8 bases remained unmatched. The CDR3 is made up of 15 amino acids.

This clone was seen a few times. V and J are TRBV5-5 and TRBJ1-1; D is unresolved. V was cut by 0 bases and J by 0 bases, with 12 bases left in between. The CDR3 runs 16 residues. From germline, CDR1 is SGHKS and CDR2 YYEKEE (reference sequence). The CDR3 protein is CASSLGHATLNTEAFF. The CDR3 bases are TGTGCCAGCAGCTTGGGACACGCGACCTTGAACACTGAAGCTTTCTTT. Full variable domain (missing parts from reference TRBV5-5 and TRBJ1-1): DAGVTQSPTHLIKTRGQQVTLRCSPISGHKSVSWYQQVLGQGPQFIFQYYEKEERGRGNFPDRFSARQFPNYSSELNVNALLLGDSALYLCASSLGHATLNTEAFFGQGTRLTVV.

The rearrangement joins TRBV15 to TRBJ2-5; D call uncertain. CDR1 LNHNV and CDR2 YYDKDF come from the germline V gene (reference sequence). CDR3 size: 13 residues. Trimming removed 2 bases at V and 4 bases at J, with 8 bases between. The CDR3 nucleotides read TGTGCCACCAGCAGAAACTCCGGAGAGACCCAGTACTTC. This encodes CATSRNSGETQYF.

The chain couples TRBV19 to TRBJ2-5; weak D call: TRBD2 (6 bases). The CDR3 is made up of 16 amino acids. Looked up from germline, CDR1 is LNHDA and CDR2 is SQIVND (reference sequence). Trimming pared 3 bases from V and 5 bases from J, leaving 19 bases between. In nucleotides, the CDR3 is TGTGCCAGTAGTATCATGACGACCTCGGGGGAGGAGACCCAGTACTTC. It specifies CASSIMTTSGEETQYF.

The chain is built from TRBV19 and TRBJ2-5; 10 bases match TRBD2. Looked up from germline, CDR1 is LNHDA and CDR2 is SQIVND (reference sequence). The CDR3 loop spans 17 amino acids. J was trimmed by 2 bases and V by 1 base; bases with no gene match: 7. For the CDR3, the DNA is TGTGCCAGTAGTATAGGGCCTCCAGCGGGGGGGCAAGAGACCCAGTACTTC. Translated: CASSIGPPAGGQETQYF.

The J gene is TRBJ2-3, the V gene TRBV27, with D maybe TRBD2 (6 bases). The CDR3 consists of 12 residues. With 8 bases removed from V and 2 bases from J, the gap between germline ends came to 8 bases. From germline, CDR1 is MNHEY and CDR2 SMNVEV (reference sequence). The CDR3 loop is CASRGYTDTQYF. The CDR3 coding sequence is TGTGCCAGCCGGGGGTACACAGATACGCAGTATTTT.

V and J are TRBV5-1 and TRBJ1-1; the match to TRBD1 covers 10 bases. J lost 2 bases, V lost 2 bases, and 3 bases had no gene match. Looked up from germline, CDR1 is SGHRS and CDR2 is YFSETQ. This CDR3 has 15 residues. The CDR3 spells CASSFDRGLNTEAFF. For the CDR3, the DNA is TGCGCCAGCAGCTTCGACAGGGGGCTTAACACTGAAGCTTTCTTT.

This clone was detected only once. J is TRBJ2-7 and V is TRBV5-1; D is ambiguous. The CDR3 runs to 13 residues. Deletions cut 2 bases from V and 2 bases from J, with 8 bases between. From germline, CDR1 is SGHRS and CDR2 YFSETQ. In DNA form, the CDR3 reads TGCGCCAGCAGCTTCGACAAGACCTACGAGCAGTACTTC. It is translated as CASSFDKTYEQYF.

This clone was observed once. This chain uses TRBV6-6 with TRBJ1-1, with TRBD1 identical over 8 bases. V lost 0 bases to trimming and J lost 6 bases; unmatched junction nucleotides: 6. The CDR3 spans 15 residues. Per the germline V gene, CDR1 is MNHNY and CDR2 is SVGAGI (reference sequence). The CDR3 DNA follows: TGTGCCAGCAGTTACTCGGGACAGGTGGGACCTGAAGCTTTCTTT. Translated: CASSYSGQVGPEAFF.

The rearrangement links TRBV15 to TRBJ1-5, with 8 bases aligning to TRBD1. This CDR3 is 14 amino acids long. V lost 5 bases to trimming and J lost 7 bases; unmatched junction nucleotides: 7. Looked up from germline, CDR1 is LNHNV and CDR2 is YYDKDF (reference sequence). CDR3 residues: CATSVGQGWQPQHF. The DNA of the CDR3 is TGTGCCACCAGCGTCGGACAGGGTTGGCAGCCCCAGCATTTT.

As DNA, the CDR3 is TGTGCCAGCAGTCCCTATGGAGGGGGCGCGGGTAATGGCTACGAGCAGTACTTC. Its protein is CASSPYGGGAGNGYEQYF. This sequence joins TRBV27 and TRBJ2-7, with D possibly matching TRBD1 (7 bases). The CDR3 length is 18 residues. V lost 5 bases and J 3 bases, leaving 26 bases between the germline ends. Germline V gene lookup returns CDR1 MNHEY and CDR2 SMNVEV (reference sequence).

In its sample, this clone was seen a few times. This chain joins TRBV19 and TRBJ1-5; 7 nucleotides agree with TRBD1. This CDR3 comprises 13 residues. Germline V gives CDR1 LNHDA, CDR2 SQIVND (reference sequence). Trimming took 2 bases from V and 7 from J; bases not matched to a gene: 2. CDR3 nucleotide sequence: TGTGCCAGTAGTATAACAGGGGAACAGCCCCAGCATTTT. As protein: CASSITGEQPQHF.

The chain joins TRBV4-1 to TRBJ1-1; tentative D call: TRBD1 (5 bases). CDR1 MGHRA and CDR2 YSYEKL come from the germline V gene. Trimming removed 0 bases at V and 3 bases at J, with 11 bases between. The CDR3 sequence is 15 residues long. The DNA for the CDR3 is TGCGCCAGCAGCCAAGATTCAGGGTGGGACACTGAAGCTTTCTTT. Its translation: CASSQDSGWDTEAFF.

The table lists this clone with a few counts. The chain's CDR3 is CASSLTASPLHF. Written as DNA, the CDR3 is TGTGCCAGCAGCTTGACAGCTTCACCCCTCCACTTT. V usage is TRBV7-8 and J usage is TRBJ1-6, with D tentatively TRBD1 (5 bases). V lost 3 bases to trimming and J lost 9 bases, with 6 bases between them. CDR3 length: 12 residues. Germline CDR1 and CDR2: SGHVS and FQNEAQ.

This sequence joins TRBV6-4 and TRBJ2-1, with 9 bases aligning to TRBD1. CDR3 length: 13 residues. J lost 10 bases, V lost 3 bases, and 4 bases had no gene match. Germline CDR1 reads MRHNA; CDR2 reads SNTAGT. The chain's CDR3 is CASSEAGTGEQFF. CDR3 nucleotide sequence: TGTGCCAGCAGTGAGGCAGGGACAGGGGAGCAGTTCTTC.

As DNA, the CDR3 is TGTGCCAGCAGCTTGGCCGCGGGGGTTGAGCAGTTCTTC. Amino acids: CASSLAAGVEQFF. This chain uses TRBV5-4 with TRBJ2-1, with 7 bases matching TRBD2. This CDR3 spans 13 amino acids. The trim removed 0 bases at V and 9 bases at J, leaving 3 bases unmatched. Germline-derived CDR1 and CDR2 are SGHNT and YYREEE (reference sequence).

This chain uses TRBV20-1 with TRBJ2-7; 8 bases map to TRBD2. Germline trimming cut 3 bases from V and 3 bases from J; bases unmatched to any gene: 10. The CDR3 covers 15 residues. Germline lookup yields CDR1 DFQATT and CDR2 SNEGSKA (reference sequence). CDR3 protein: CSASIPTSANYEQYF. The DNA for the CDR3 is TGCAGTGCTAGTATCCCGACTAGCGCAAACTACGAGCAGTACTTC.

The CDR3 loop is CASSYSNQGATEAFF. The CDR3 DNA follows: TGTGCCAGCAGTTACTCGAATCAGGGGGCTACTGAAGCTTTCTTT. V is TRBV6-5 and J is TRBJ1-1; 8 bases line up with TRBD1. The CDR3 consists of 15 residues. Germline trimming cut 0 bases from V and 5 bases from J; bases unmatched to any gene: 5. The germline gives CDR1 MNHEY, CDR2 SVGAGI.

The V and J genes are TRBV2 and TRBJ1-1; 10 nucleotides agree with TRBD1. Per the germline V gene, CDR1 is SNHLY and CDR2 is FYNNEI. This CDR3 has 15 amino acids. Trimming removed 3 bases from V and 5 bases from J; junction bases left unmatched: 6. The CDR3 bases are TGTGCCAGCAGTGAGAGACAGGGGGCCTGGACTGAAGCTTTCTTT. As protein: CASSERQGAWTEAFF. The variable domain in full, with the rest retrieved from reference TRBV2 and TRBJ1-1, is EPEVTQTPSHQVTQMGQEVILRCVPISNHLYFYWYRQILGQKVEFLVSFYNNEISEKSEIFDDQFSVERPDGSNFTLKIRSTKLEDSAMYFCASSERQGAWTEAFFGQGTRLTVV.

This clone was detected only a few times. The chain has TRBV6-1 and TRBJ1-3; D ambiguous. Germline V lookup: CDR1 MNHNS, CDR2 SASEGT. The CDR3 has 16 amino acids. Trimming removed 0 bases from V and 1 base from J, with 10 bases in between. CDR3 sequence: CASSEAYSQSGNTIYF. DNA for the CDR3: TGTGCCAGCAGTGAAGCATACAGCCAGTCTGGAAACACCATATATTTT.

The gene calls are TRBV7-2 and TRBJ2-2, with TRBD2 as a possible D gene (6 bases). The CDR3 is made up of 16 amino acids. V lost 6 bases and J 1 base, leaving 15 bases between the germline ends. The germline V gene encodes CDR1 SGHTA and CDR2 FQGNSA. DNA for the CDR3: TGTGCCAGCAGTTTTAGGAGGGGACTGAACACCGGGGAGCTGTTTTTT. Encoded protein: CASSFRRGLNTGELFF.

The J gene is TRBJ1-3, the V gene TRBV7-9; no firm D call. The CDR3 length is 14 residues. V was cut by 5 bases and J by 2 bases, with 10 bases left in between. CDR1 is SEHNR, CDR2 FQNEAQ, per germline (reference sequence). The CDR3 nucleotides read TGTGCCAGCAGCGCGTCTCGTGCTGGAAACACCATATATTTT. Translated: CASSASRAGNTIYF.

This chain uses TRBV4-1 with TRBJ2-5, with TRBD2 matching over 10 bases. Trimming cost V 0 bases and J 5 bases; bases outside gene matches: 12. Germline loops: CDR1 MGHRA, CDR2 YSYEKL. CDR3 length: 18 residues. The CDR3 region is CASSQDPVAGGFRETQYF. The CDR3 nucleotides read TGCGCCAGCAGCCAAGATCCGGTAGCGGGAGGATTTAGGGAGACCCAGTACTTC.

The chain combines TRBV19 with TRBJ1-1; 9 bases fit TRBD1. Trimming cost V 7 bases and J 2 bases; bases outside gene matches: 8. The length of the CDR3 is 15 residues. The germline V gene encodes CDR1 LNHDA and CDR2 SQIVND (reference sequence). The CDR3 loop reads CASKVGTGGNTEAFF. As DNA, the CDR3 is TGTGCCAGTAAAGTAGGAACAGGGGGCAACACTGAAGCTTTCTTT. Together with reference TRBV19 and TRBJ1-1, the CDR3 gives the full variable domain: DGGITQSPKYLFRKEGQNVTLSCEQNLNHDAMYWYRQDPGQGLRLIYYSQIVNDFQKGDIAEGYSVSREKKESFPLTVTSAQKNPTAFYLCASKVGTGGNTEAFFGQGTRLTVV.